The source of this T cell receptor beta chain is a study of T cells in localized non-small cell lung cancer. Overall study results and limits: Higher blood T cell density went with longer overall survival.

Germline loops: CDR1 SGHRS, CDR2 YFSETQ. Trimming removed 3 bases at V and 0 bases at J, with 13 bases between. The CDR3 runs to 16 residues. The protocol was immunoSEQ multiplex PCR, while the TCRdb copy is restricted to in-frame clones and leaves out a portion. The sample has approximately 41,000 clones, around 87% seen once. With regard to this clone: Its antigen is currently unknown.

Sequenced material: peripheral blood, taken before any cancer treatment. V gene TRBV5-1 combines with J gene TRBJ2-4; a possible D gene is TRBD2 (6 bases). The clonotype comes from a woman aged 18-49 years with stage III lung adenocarcinoma. The CDR3 bases are TGCGCCAGCAGCTGGGGGTCTAGCGTAGCCAAAAACATTCAGTACTTC. Encoded protein: CASSWGSSVAKNIQYF.